The rows below give T cell receptor beta chains drawn from one sample of a study of identical twins. TCRdb used MiXCR to reprocess the 5' RACE reads, holding one entry per CDR3 protein. Among hundreds of thousands of distinct CDR3 sequences listed, roughly 6% were seen once. The sequencing sample was made of naive T cells sorted from blood. These receptors originate from a man younger than 35 in good health. The CDR3 runs from the conserved cysteine through the conserved F or W. A D gene is named only where the DNA matches it firmly. Size tells how often a clone was seen (once, few, many) or the class of an expanded clone, and some rows leave it out.

size | D | J | V | CDR3 | DNA
. | . | TRBJ2-2 | TRBV24-1 | CATKRGNTGELFF | TGTGCCACCAAGCGAGGAAACACCGGGGAGCTGTTTTTT
many | . | TRBJ2-3 | TRBV6-2/TRBV6-3 | CASSPPGTWDTQYF | TGTGCCAGCAGTCCTCCCGGGACTTGGGATACGCAGTATTTT
many | . | TRBJ1-1 | TRBV20-1 | CSARDPRMNTEAFF | TGCAGTGCTAGAGATCCACGGATGAACACTGAAGCTTTCTTT
. | TRBD2 | TRBJ2-7 | TRBV6-2/TRBV6-3 | CASSYSSQTPSTSGIYEQYF | TGTGCCAGCAGTTACTCGTCACAAACGCCTTCGACTAGCGGGATCTACGAGCAGTACTTC
. | . | TRBJ1-1 | TRBV20-1 | CSASRGELNTEAFF | TGCAGTGCTAGTCGGGGGGAGCTGAACACTGAAGCTTTCTTT
few | . | TRBJ2-1 | TRBV9 | CASSRGGTELFF | TGTGCCAGCAGCAGGGGGGGGACGGAGCTGTTCTTC
few | . | TRBJ2-7 | TRBV27 | CASSLFQGRAYEQYF | TGTGCCAGCAGTTTATTTCAGGGAAGGGCCTACGAGCAGTACTTC
many | TRBD2 | TRBJ2-7 | TRBV5-1 | CASSLAELAGGYEQYF | TGCGCCAGCAGCTTGGCGGAACTAGCGGGAGGCTACGAGCAGTACTTC
many | . | TRBJ2-1 | TRBV11-2 | CASSSWATTYNEQFF | TGTGCCAGCAGCTCTTGGGCCACTACTTACAATGAGCAGTTCTTC
. | TRBD2 | TRBJ2-7 | TRBV20-1 | CSAGGSGSYEQYF | TGCAGTGCCGGGGGTAGCGGGAGTTACGAGCAGTACTTC
many | . | TRBJ2-5 | TRBV28 | CASSPPIVKTQYF | TGTGCCAGCAGTCCCCCAATTGTGAAGACCCAGTACTTC
many | TRBD2 | TRBJ2-2 | TRBV20-1 | CSAILASGGTGELFF | TGCAGTGCTATTCTGGCTAGCGGGGGTACCGGGGAGCTGTTTTTT
. | TRBD1 | TRBJ2-7 | TRBV7-2 | CASSPPGQEWVTDF | TGTGCCAGCAGCCCACCAGGACAGGAATGGGTTACGGACTTC
many | . | TRBJ2-1 | TRBV29-1 | CSNLEGPTNNEQFF | TGCAGCAACCTGGAGGGGCCAACGAACAATGAGCAGTTCTTC
few | TRBD2 | TRBJ2-1 | TRBV2 | CASSWGTSGIQDPGQFF | TGTGCCAGCAGTTGGGGGACTAGCGGGATCCAAGACCCCGGGCAGTTCTTC
. | TRBD1 | TRBJ1-2 | TRBV2 | CASSGRDRGRLGYTF | TGTGCCAGCAGTGGAAGGGACAGGGGGCGTTTAGGCTACACCTTC
. | TRBD1 | TRBJ1-5 | TRBV6-2/TRBV6-3 | CASRAAQGAGQPQHF | TGTGCCAGCAGAGCCGCACAGGGGGCAGGTCAGCCCCAGCATTTT
many | TRBD2 | TRBJ2-5 | TRBV20-1 | CSAPPLAGGYQETQYF | TGCAGTGCTCCCCCCTTAGCGGGAGGATACCAAGAGACCCAGTACTTC
many | . | TRBJ1-1 | TRBV4-3 | CASSQDRRTGVEAFF | TGCGCCAGCAGCCAAGATAGGCGTACGGGAGTTGAAGCTTTCTTT
many | . | TRBJ1-4 | TRBV4-3 | CASSQFPTTAEKLFF | TGCGCCAGCAGCCAATTTCCGACCACGGCAGAAAAACTGTTTTTT
. | TRBD1 | TRBJ2-1 | TRBV15 | CATSTGGQGSSYNEQFF | TGTGCCACCAGCACTGGAGGACAGGGAAGCTCCTACAATGAGCAGTTCTTC
. | . | TRBJ2-7 | TRBV7-6 | CASSYVGGLRTYEQYF | TGTGCCAGCAGCTACGTTGGGGGACTCAGGACCTACGAGCAGTACTTC
few | TRBD2 | TRBJ2-1 | TRBV15 | CATSRNSGNEQFF | TGTGCCACCAGCAGAAATAGCGGGAATGAGCAGTTCTTC
few | . | TRBJ2-5 | TRBV10-3 | CAISGVQETQYF | TGTGCCATCAGTGGAGTCCAAGAGACCCAGTACTTC
. | TRBD2 | TRBJ2-5 | TRBV12-3/TRBV12-4 | CASSLEAPGLAVETQYF | TGTGCCAGCAGTTTAGAGGCCCCGGGACTAGCGGTAGAGACCCAGTACTTC
many | TRBD1 | TRBJ1-2 | TRBV7-9 | CASSTDRETYGYTF | TGTGCCAGCAGCACGGACAGGGAGACGTATGGCTACACCTTC
many | . | TRBJ2-2 | TRBV20-1 | CSARDPRVAGELFF | TGCAGTGCTAGAGATCCTAGGGTGGCCGGGGAGCTGTTTTTT
many | TRBD2 | TRBJ2-1 | TRBV29-1 | CSVVAAGKGYEQFF | TGCAGCGTTGTTGCAGCGGGAAAGGGCTATGAGCAGTTCTTC
. | . | TRBJ2-7 | TRBV11-1 | CASSLDWVGYEQYF | TGTGCCAGCAGCTTAGACTGGGTCGGCTACGAGCAGTACTTC
few | TRBD1 | TRBJ2-6 | TRBV11-2 | CASSLVSGQGAFSGANVLTF | TGTGCCAGCAGCTTAGTGTCCGGGCAGGGGGCCTTCTCTGGGGCCAACGTCCTGACTTTC
many | . | TRBJ1-5 | TRBV7-2 | CASSVLNSNQPQHF | TGTGCCAGCAGCGTACTTAATAGCAATCAGCCCCAGCATTTT
many | TRBD2 | TRBJ2-5 | TRBV20-1 | CSARDDASGRRETQYF | TGCAGTGCTAGAGATGACGCTAGCGGGAGGAGAGAGACCCAGTACTTC
few | . | TRBJ2-2 | TRBV27 | CASSQPGPRHGGELFF | TGTGCCAGCAGTCAACCGGGACCCCGGCACGGCGGGGAGCTGTTTTTT
many | . | TRBJ1-1 | TRBV25-1 | CASSVLERAFF | TGTGCCAGCAGTGTTTTAGAGAGGGCTTTCTTT
many | . | TRBJ1-6 | TRBV11-2 | CASSSTQDRFVSPLHF | TGTGCCAGCAGTTCCACCCAGGACAGATTCGTTTCACCCCTCCACTTT
many | . | TRBJ2-1 | TRBV20-1 | CSAARGPLISF | TGCAGTGCCGCTCGGGGACCGCTGATTTCCTTC
. | . | TRBJ2-1 | TRBV5-5 | CASSFSGHFDEQFF | TGTGCCAGCAGCTTCTCGGGACATTTCGATGAGCAGTTCTTC
few | . | TRBJ2-1 | TRBV7-9 | CASSPDGHHNEQFF | TGTGCCAGCAGCCCGGACGGCCACCACAATGAGCAGTTCTTC
few | TRBD2 | TRBJ2-1 | TRBV6-2/TRBV6-3 | CASSLAHASGPFF | TGTGCCAGCAGTTTAGCCCACGCTAGCGGGCCGTTCTTC
many | TRBD1 | TRBJ1-1 | TRBV27 | CASRKPGQGNTEAFF | TGTGCCAGCAGAAAACCGGGACAGGGGAACACTGAAGCTTTCTTT
. | . | TRBJ2-1 | TRBV19 | CASRASSYNEQFF | TGTGCCAGTAGAGCTAGCTCCTACAATGAGCAGTTCTTC
many | TRBD2 | TRBJ2-3 | TRBV4-2 | CASSHQWTRTSGGTDTQYF | TGTGCCAGCAGCCATCAATGGACGAGGACTAGTGGAGGCACAGATACGCAGTATTTT
many | . | TRBJ2-5 | TRBV29-1 | CSVLQETQYF | TGCAGCGTACTCCAAGAGACCCAGTACTTC
. | TRBD2 | TRBJ2-1 | TRBV7-2 | CASSLGMGGRNEQFF | TGTGCCAGCAGCTTAGGGATGGGAGGGCGGAATGAGCAGTTCTTC
. | . | TRBJ2-1 | TRBV12-3/TRBV12-4 | CASSLRAGLYNEQFF | TGTGCCAGCAGTTTAAGGGCAGGACTATACAATGAGCAGTTCTTC
many | . | TRBJ1-1 | TRBV7-2 | CASSLVVGESFEAFF | TGTGCCAGCAGCTTAGTGGTGGGGGAGAGCTTTGAAGCTTTCTTT
many | . | TRBJ1-6 | TRBV20-1 | CSARSPEGGRMSSYNSPLHF | TGCAGTGCTAGGTCCCCGGAGGGTGGCCGGATGAGCTCCTATAATTCACCCCTCCACTTT
many | . | TRBJ2-3 | TRBV9 | CASSAFISNTDTQYF | TGTGCCAGCAGCGCCTTCATTAGTAACACAGATACGCAGTATTTT
many | . | TRBJ2-1 | TRBV2 | CASRITSSSYNEQFF | TGTGCCAGCAGAATTACTAGTTCGTCCTACAATGAGCAGTTCTTC
many | . | TRBJ2-5 | TRBV21-1 | CASSKAGAQYF | TGTGCCAGCAGCAAAGCAGGGGCCCAGTACTTC
many | . | TRBJ2-7 | TRBV12-3/TRBV12-4 | CASSPRGTSYEQYF | TGTGCCAGCAGTCCCCGTGGGACCTCCTACGAGCAGTACTTC
many | . | TRBJ2-2 | TRBV12-3/TRBV12-4 | CASSYWGEDFTLGDTGELFF | TGTGCCAGCAGTTATTGGGGGGAGGACTTCACCCTCGGGGACACCGGGGAGCTGTTTTTT
many | . | TRBJ2-1 | TRBV5-5 | CASSLMGYPYNEQFF | TGTGCCAGCAGCTTGATGGGGTACCCCTACAATGAGCAGTTCTTC
few | . | TRBJ2-3 | TRBV3-1 | CASSQDRASRTDTQYF | TGTGCCAGCAGCCAAGACCGTGCTAGCCGCACAGATACGCAGTATTTT
many | TRBD2 | TRBJ2-1 | TRBV7-2 | CASSLGVAGGLSEQFF | TGTGCCAGCAGCTTAGGCGTAGCGGGAGGGTTGAGTGAGCAGTTCTTC
many | . | TRBJ1-1 | TRBV19 | CASSIQGSTEAFF | TGTGCCAGTAGTATACAGGGTTCCACTGAAGCTTTCTTT